The 20 T cell receptor beta chains in this list originate from one sample, sequenced in a study of technical replicates of blood from a few donors. Clones were sequenced by immunoSEQ multiplex PCR, and TCRdb holds only the in-frame ones, with some missing. The sample has around 69,000 clones, approximately 87% seen once. Sequencing was done on a sample of PBMCs. The receptors originated from a human donor in good health. Some clones in this sample may be carry-over from other donors' samples.

The chain combines TRBV2 with TRBJ1-2, with TRBD1 as a possible D gene (6 bases). In germline, CDR1 is SNHLY, CDR2 FYNNEI. V lost 8 bases, J lost 6 bases, and 13 bases lay in between. The CDR3 runs 12 residues. The CDR3 region is CASSLGGDGYTF. Here the CDR3 DNA reads TGTGCCAGCTCCCTAGGGGGGGATGGCTACACCTTC.

The J gene is TRBJ2-2, the V gene TRBV4-1; 13 bases agree with TRBD2. The CDR3 extends over 18 amino acids. J was trimmed by 7 bases and V by 1 base; bases with no gene match: 9. In germline, CDR1 is MGHRA, CDR2 YSYEKL. The CDR3 here is CASSQGGLAGVGNGELFF. CDR3 nucleotide sequence: TGCGCCAGCAGCCAAGGCGGACTAGCGGGGGTGGGTAACGGGGAGCTGTTTTTT.

Regarding this clone: The junction differs from germline at one of its ends, possibly a read error. The chain carries TRBV5-6 and TRBJ2-3, with a weak D call TRBD2 (5 bases). CDR3 length equals 12 residues. CDR1 and CDR2 from the germline V gene are SGHDT and YYEEEE. The CDR3 region has the DNA TGTGCCAGCAGCCTGACCCGGGGAACGGGTATTTTT. It specifies CASSLTRGTGIF.

V and J are TRBV5-1 and TRBJ2-7; D unresolved. The length of the CDR3 is 12 residues. V lost 3 bases and J 6 bases, leaving 10 bases between the germline ends. In germline, CDR1 is SGHRS, CDR2 YFSETQ. The CDR3 protein is CASSWARGEQYF. DNA for the CDR3: TGCGCCAGCAGCTGGGCCCGTGGCGAGCAGTACTTC.

This chain uses TRBV2 with TRBJ1-4; 7 nucleotides align to TRBD1. Germline CDR1 reads SNHLY; CDR2 reads FYNNEI. The CDR3 contains 14 residues. Losses at the gene ends were 7 bases for V and 7 bases for J; bases not matched to a gene: 9. CDR3 DNA sequence: TGTGCCAGCATCGAAGGACAGGTCGGTGAAAAACTGTTTTTT. Amino acids: CASIEGQVGEKLFF.

The genes are TRBV29-1 and TRBJ1-2, with D possibly TRBD1 on 6 matching bases. The CDR3 spans 13 residues. V lost 6 bases and J lost 8, with 19 bases in between. The V gene's germline CDR1 is SQVTM and CDR2 ANQGSEA. CDR3 bases: TGCAGCGTAGAACGGACAGAGCTATTAGGCTACACCTTC. Its protein is CSVERTELLGYTF.

The chain combines TRBV6-1 with TRBJ2-5; 9 nucleotides line up with TRBD2. The CDR3 has 14 residues. Germline values: CDR1 MNHNS, CDR2 SASEGT. Trimming cost V 4 bases and J 2 bases; bases outside gene matches: 2. The CDR3 protein is CASSGLAVQETQYF. In DNA form, the CDR3 reads TGTGCCAGCAGTGGACTAGCGGTTCAAGAGACCCAGTACTTC.

J is TRBJ2-3 and V is TRBV9; TRBD1 aligns across 10 bases. Germline CDR1 and CDR2: SGDLS and YYNGEE. The CDR3 extends over 17 amino acids. J gave up 4 bases and V 1 base, and 9 bases lay outside the gene matches. Written as DNA, the CDR3 is TGTGCCAGCAGCGTACAGGTGGAGGGGACAGGGGCAGATACGCAGTATTTT. Its protein is CASSVQVEGTGADTQYF.

In this sample, this clone turned up once. V is TRBV7-8 and J is TRBJ1-6; 7 bases fit TRBD1. CDR1 and CDR2 from the germline V gene are SGHVS and FQNEAQ. This CDR3 spans 16 amino acids. V lost 7 bases and J lost 11; bases outside the gene matches: 17. The CDR3 reads CASTVWRAGGRAPLHF. The DNA of the CDR3 is TGTGCCAGCACCGTGTGGCGGGCAGGGGGTAGGGCACCCCTCCACTTT.

The chain couples TRBV5-1 to TRBJ1-2; 10 bases are a match to TRBD1. J gave up 7 bases and V 3 bases, and 9 bases lay outside the gene matches. The CDR3 spans 15 residues. Germline lookup yields CDR1 SGHRS and CDR2 YFSETQ. CDR3 amino acids: CASSSTGWTGGGYTF. The CDR3 DNA reads TGCGCCAGCAGCTCGACGGGATGGACAGGGGGTGGCTACACCTTC.

This sequence joins TRBV5-1 and TRBJ2-7, with 13 bases identical to TRBD2. CDR3 length: 14 residues. The trim removed 4 bases at V and 6 bases at J, leaving 4 bases unmatched. Germline CDR1 SGHRS, CDR2 YFSETQ. In DNA form, the CDR3 reads TGCGCCAGCAGCGTTGGACTAGCGGGAGTCGAGCAGTACTTC. This codes for CASSVGLAGVEQYF. The full variable domain, with the rest looked up from reference TRBV5-1 and TRBJ2-7, is KAGVTQTPRYLIKTRGQQVTLSCSPISGHRSVSWYQQTPGQGLQFLFEYFSETQRNKGNFPGRFSGRQFSNSRSEMNVSTLELGDSALYLCASSVGLAGVEQYFGPGTRLTVT.

The sample holds one count of this clone. The gene calls are TRBV13 and TRBJ2-5; 7 bases agree with TRBD1. J was trimmed by 1 base and V by 5 bases; bases with no gene match: 7. CDR1 PRHDT and CDR2 FYEKMQ come from the germline V gene (reference sequence). This CDR3 region has 15 residues. The CDR3 sequence: CASSGVRDSQETQYF. The CDR3 coding sequence is TGTGCCAGCAGCGGCGTAAGGGACAGCCAAGAGACCCAGTACTTC.

V usage is TRBV10-3 and J usage is TRBJ2-2; tentatively, D is TRBD1 (5 bases). Trimming took 0 bases from V and 6 from J, leaving 14 bases between them. CDR1 ENHRY and CDR2 SYGVKD come from the germline V gene. The CDR3 covers 16 residues. CDR3 DNA: TGTGCCATCAGTGAGTCTGGGCAGGGTAATCCCGGGGAGCTGTTTTTT. Its translation: CAISESGQGNPGELFF.

This clone was recorded once. The chain links TRBV7-2 to TRBJ1-6, with 8 bases fitting TRBD1. V gave up 4 bases and J gave up 9 bases; unmatched junction bases: 11. This CDR3 is built from 16 residues. Germline-derived CDR1 and CDR2 are SGHTA and FQGNSA. The CDR3 is CASSSRQGKAGSPLHF. CDR3 bases: TGTGCCAGCAGCTCAAGACAGGGGAAGGCGGGTTCACCCCTCCACTTT.

V is TRBV6-5 and J is TRBJ2-6; weak D call: TRBD1 (6 bases). Germline CDR1 is MNHEY and CDR2 is SVGAGI. The CDR3 runs to 15 residues. Trimming cost V 6 bases and J 5 bases, with 14 bases left between them. The CDR3: CASSSGQLRANVLTF. DNA of the CDR3: TGTGCCAGCAGCTCTGGACAGTTAAGGGCCAACGTCCTGACTTTC.

This clone has a handful of counts. CDR3 coding DNA: TGTGCCAGCAGAGGACAGGGAGTAGCCTCTGGAAACACCATATATTTT. This gives the protein CASRGQGVASGNTIYF. V and J are TRBV28 and TRBJ1-3, with 8 bases matching TRBD1. The CDR3 spans 16 residues. The germline V gene encodes CDR1 MDHEN and CDR2 SYDVKM. With 6 bases clipped from V and 0 bases from J, the junction kept 7 bases outside the gene matches. Full variable domain (rest looked up from reference TRBV28 and TRBJ1-3): DVKVTQSSRYLVKRTGEKVFLECVQDMDHENMFWYRQDPGLGLRLIYFSYDVKMKEKGDIPEGYSVSREKKERFSLILESASTNQTSMYLCASRGQGVASGNTIYFGEGSWLTVV.

In this sample, this clone turned up a few times. The chain has TRBV18 and TRBJ1-3; 7 bases align to TRBD1. Germline CDR1 and CDR2: KGHSH and LQKENI. V lost 2 bases and J lost 4; bases outside the gene matches: 5. The CDR3 totals 15 residues. CDR3 sequence reads: CASSPYRGSGNTIYF. The CDR3 region has the DNA TGTGCCAGCTCACCATACAGGGGTTCGGGAAACACCATATATTTT. Full variable domain (outside the CDR3, taken from reference TRBV18 and TRBJ1-3): NAGVMQNPRHLVRRRGQEARLRCSPMKGHSHVYWYRQLPEEGLKFMVYLQKENIIDESGMPKERFSAEFPKEGPSILRIQQVVRGDSAAYFCASSPYRGSGNTIYFGEGSWLTVV.

V is TRBV7-8 and J is TRBJ2-1; 11 nucleotides match TRBD2. J lost 6 bases, V lost 5 bases, and 6 bases had no gene match. Germline-derived CDR1 and CDR2 are SGHVS and FQNEAQ. The CDR3 is 15 residues long. Here the CDR3 DNA reads TGTGCCAGCAGCCTGTCGGGACTAGCGGTCAATGAGCAGTTCTTC. Amino acids: CASSLSGLAVNEQFF.

Only a few counts were recorded for this clone. The J gene is TRBJ2-1, the V gene TRBV5-1; 9 bases fit TRBD2. Per germline, CDR1 SGHRS and CDR2 YFSETQ. The J segment lost 9 bases and the V segment lost 1 base, leaving 8 bases of the junction unmatched. The CDR3 runs to 15 residues. Here the CDR3 DNA reads TGCGCCAGCAGCTTGACCGCGGGGGGGTCGGGTGAGCAGTTCTTC. This codes for CASSLTAGGSGEQFF. Looking up the rest from reference TRBV5-1 and TRBJ2-1 gives the full variable domain: KAGVTQTPRYLIKTRGQQVTLSCSPISGHRSVSWYQQTPGQGLQFLFEYFSETQRNKGNFPGRFSGRQFSNSRSEMNVSTLELGDSALYLCASSLTAGGSGEQFFGPGTRLTVL.

The V gene is TRBV6-1, the J gene TRBJ2-5; perhaps TRBD2 as D (5 bases). The CDR3 is 18 amino acids. Trimming shortened V by 0 bases and J by 2 bases, and 19 bases separated the two germline ends. Germline V gene lookup returns CDR1 MNHNS and CDR2 SASEGT. The CDR3 DNA follows: TGTGCCAGCAGTGAAGCGACACTGGTCCATGGAGGTCAAGAGACCCAGTACTTC. This encodes CASSEATLVHGGQETQYF.